This entry concerns a single T cell receptor (beta chain). No antigen is known for it. The entry originates in a study of T cells in localized non-small cell lung cancer. V lost 2 bases and J lost 5; bases outside the gene matches: 8. Looked up from germline, CDR1 is SGHNT and CDR2 is YYREEE (reference sequence). This CDR3 is built from 15 residues. Study-wide findings and caveats: A median of 57 of the top 100 tumor clones appeared in adjacent lung, which was paired and uninvolved. In the blood, greater T cell density corresponded to longer overall survival.

The protocol was immunoSEQ multiplex PCR, while the TCRdb copy is restricted to in-frame clones and leaves out a portion. The sample shows approximately 88,000 clones, more than 75% of them seen only once. The chain recombines TRBV5-4 with TRBJ2-5; TRBD2 matches 8 bases. The sample in question was PBMCs, obtained before any cancer treatment. The receptor's source is a woman aged 35-75 years with stage II squamous cell lung carcinoma. The CDR3 DNA sequence: TGTGCCAGCAGCTTCGCGGGAGGAAGGAAGGAGACCCAGTACTTC. This codes for CASSFAGGRKETQYF.